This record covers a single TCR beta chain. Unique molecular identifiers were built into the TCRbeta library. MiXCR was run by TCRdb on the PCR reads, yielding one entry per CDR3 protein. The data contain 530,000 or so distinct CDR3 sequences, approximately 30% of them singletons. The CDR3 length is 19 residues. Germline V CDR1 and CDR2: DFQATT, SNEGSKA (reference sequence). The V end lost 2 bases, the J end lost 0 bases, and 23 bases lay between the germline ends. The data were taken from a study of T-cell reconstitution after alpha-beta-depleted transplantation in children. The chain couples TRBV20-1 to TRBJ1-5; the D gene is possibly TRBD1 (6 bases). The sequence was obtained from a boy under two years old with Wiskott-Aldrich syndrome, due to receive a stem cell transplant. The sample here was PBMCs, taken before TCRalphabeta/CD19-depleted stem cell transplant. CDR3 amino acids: CSARSYRADHTYSNQPQHF. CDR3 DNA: TGCAGTGCTAGAAGCTACAGGGCCGACCATACTTATAGCAATCAGCCCCAGCATTTT.